This note documents a single T cell receptor beta chain sequence. Sequencing relied on a cDNA template that was reverse transcribed from extracted RNA. TCRdb keeps only in-frame clones here, not all; method: immunoSEQ multiplex PCR. The sample includes roughly 200,000 clones, about 53% of them seen just once. This entry belongs to a study of CD8+ T cells in alopecia areata. The wider study: Oral tofacitinib, 5 to 10 mg twice daily, was given in an open-label trial.

Germline V lookup: CDR1 MNHNS, CDR2 SASEGT. V lost 3 bases to trimming and J lost 11 bases; unmatched junction nucleotides: 16. CDR3 length: 16 residues. Treatment here: oral pan-JAK inhibitor, 5-10 mg twice daily. Lesional scalp tissue (obtained by punch biopsy) and peripheral blood were collected from alopecia areata patients. Sample: CD8+ T cells sorted from blood, taken at week 24, from a patient treated with tofacitinib. This chain joins TRBV6-1 and TRBJ2-7; 10 nucleotides line up with TRBD1. This receptor was obtained from a human donor with alopecia areata. The CDR3 protein is CASSDPWTGGQLYEYF. The CDR3 DNA sequence: TGTGCCAGCAGTGACCCCTGGACAGGGGGGCAGCTATATGAGTACTTC.